This TCR beta chain was recovered during a study of Graves' ophthalmopathy and Graves' hyperthyroidism. J lost 4 bases, V lost 3 bases, and 8 bases had no gene match. Germline loops: CDR1 DFQATT, CDR2 SNEGSKA (reference sequence). The CDR3 has 15 amino acids. In this sample, this clonotype turned up many times. Diagnoses were established from clinical symptoms, serum thyroxine, TRAb, thyroid ultrasound and orbital computed tomography. Beta-chain TCR CDR3 regions were amplified from RNA transcripts. The first-round RT-PCR employed HTBI primers together with the Qiagen OneStep RT-PCR kit. A multiplex PCR was then performed as the second round. TCRdb itself ran the multiplex PCR reads through MiXCR, one entry per CDR3 protein. The repertoire has some 370,000 distinct CDR3 sequences, roughly 17% of them found once; the top ten carry 2% to 3%.

The TCR sequence derives from an adult woman with stable Graves' hyperthyroidism. V gene TRBV20-1 combines with J gene TRBJ1-3; 8 bases map to TRBD1. The sample was peripheral blood. CDR3: CSASQRWTGGNTIYF. The CDR3 nucleotides are TGCAGTGCTAGCCAAAGATGGACAGGGGGAAACACCATATATTTT.